Below are 18 T cell receptor beta chains sequenced from a single sample in a study of cytomegalovirus exposure and HLA in healthy donors. Both 60 Vbeta primers and 13 Jbeta primers went into the PCR. Assay used: immunoSEQ multiplex PCR; TCRdb lists only in-frame clones, some missing. There are more than 110,000 clones in the sample; 73% occur only once, and about 1.2% lies in the top ten. Sequenced sample: PBMCs. These receptors were collected from a woman between 40 and 55 years old in good health and CMV-seronegative.

This clone was observed a handful of times. V gene TRBV5-1 combines with J gene TRBJ2-1; perhaps TRBD1 as D (5 bases). V was cut by 4 bases and J by 6 bases, with 14 bases left in between. There are 14 residues in the CDR3. Germline V lookup: CDR1 SGHRS, CDR2 YFSETQ. The CDR3 DNA reads as TGCGCCAGCAGCCAGCCAGGGATGGCCAATGAGCAGTTCTTC. Translation gives CASSQPGMANEQFF.

The chain employs TRBV13 and TRBJ1-2, with 10 bases fitting TRBD1. The germline V gene has CDR1 PRHDT and CDR2 FYEKMQ (reference sequence). The CDR3 totals 14 residues. After removal of 5 bases from V and 7 bases from J, the junction contained 7 bases not matched to a gene. CDR3 DNA: TGTGCCAGCAGCCTCAGACAGGGGGCTGCTGGCTACACCTTC. Translating it yields CASSLRQGAAGYTF.

This rearrangement joins TRBV18 to TRBJ2-2; no clear D. Germline V gene lookup returns CDR1 KGHSH and CDR2 LQKENI. V shed 3 bases and J shed 1 base, with 12 bases lying between them. The CDR3 totals 16 residues. The CDR3 region has the DNA TGTGCCAGCTCACCCCTAAGCCCGGTGAACACCGGGGAGCTGTTTTTT. The encoded protein is CASSPLSPVNTGELFF.

The rearrangement uses TRBV11-3 and TRBJ1-2; no clear D. This CDR3 is 12 amino acids long. The germline V gene has CDR1 SGHNT and CDR2 YENEEA. The V and J ends lost 1 base and 5 bases respectively, with 5 bases between them. CDR3 nucleotide sequence: TGTGCCAGCAGCTTAGGAGGGTATGGCTACACCTTC. This translates into CASSLGGYGYTF.

This clone occurred many times. The gene calls are TRBV4-3 and TRBJ1-4; no firm D call. Per the germline V gene, CDR1 is LGHNA and CDR2 is YSLEER. The V end lost 0 bases, the J end lost 11 bases, and 16 bases lay between the germline ends. The CDR3 sequence is 15 residues long. The CDR3 DNA reads as TGCGCCAGCAGCCAAGATATCGACACCCTGGGCAAACTGTTTTTT. This gives the protein CASSQDIDTLGKLFF.

This clone was found a few times. The chain has TRBV29-1 and TRBJ1-1; D is unresolved. This CDR3 has 11 amino acids. The V and J ends lost 4 bases and 5 bases respectively, with 8 bases between them. The germline V gene encodes CDR1 SQVTM and CDR2 ANQGSEA. The CDR3 region is CSVVGGTEAFF. The CDR3 bases are TGCAGCGTTGTTGGAGGGACTGAAGCTTTCTTT.

V gene TRBV7-8 combines with J gene TRBJ2-1; 7 nucleotides agree with TRBD1. Germline values: CDR1 SGHVS, CDR2 FQNEAQ. The CDR3 runs to 13 residues. CDR3 DNA sequence: TGTGCTATAGGGACAGACCGATTCAATGAGCAGTTCTTC. Its protein is CAIGTDRFNEQFF.

This clone occurred a few times. The gene calls are TRBV5-6 and TRBJ2-7; 7 positions agree with TRBD2. V shed 0 bases, J shed 5 bases, and the junction held 5 bases outside the gene matches. The germline V gene encodes CDR1 SGHDT and CDR2 YYEEEE. The length of the CDR3 is 14 residues. In DNA form, the CDR3 reads TGTGCCAGCAGCTTGGGACTAGCTTCCAACGAGCAGTACTTC. Translated: CASSLGLASNEQYF.

The chain couples TRBV6-5 to TRBJ1-1; D gene unclear. The CDR3 contains 15 residues. The germline V gene encodes CDR1 MNHEY and CDR2 SVGAGI. V was pared by 5 bases and J by 0 bases, with 13 bases between. CDR3 sequence (DNA): TGTGCCAGCAGTCCGACACCCTTGATGAACACTGAAGCTTTCTTT. Protein sequence: CASSPTPLMNTEAFF.

The V gene is TRBV19, the J gene TRBJ2-4; D perhaps matches TRBD1 (6 bases). Trimming pared 10 bases from V and 0 bases from J, leaving 10 bases between. The CDR3 is made up of 13 amino acids. The germline gives CDR1 LNHDA, CDR2 SQIVND (reference sequence). CDR3 region: CATWDTAKNIQYF. The CDR3 DNA reads as TGTGCCACCTGGGACACAGCCAAAAACATTCAGTACTTC.

The gene calls are TRBV11-2 and TRBJ2-5, with D possibly TRBD2 on 6 matching bases. The germline V gene encodes CDR1 SGHAT and CDR2 FQNNGV. With 6 bases removed from V and 5 bases from J, the gap between germline ends came to 16 bases. CDR3 size: 14 residues. The CDR3: CASRPGDRRETQYF. The CDR3 nucleotides read TGTGCCAGCAGGCCGGGAGACCGGAGGGAGACCCAGTACTTC.

This clone has a single count. This rearrangement joins TRBV15 to TRBJ1-6; no clear D. Trimming cost V 1 base and J 6 bases, with 10 bases left between them. Germline CDR1 is LNHNV and CDR2 is YYDKDF (reference sequence). The CDR3 extends over 15 amino acids. The CDR3: CATSRAVGVNSPLHF. The DNA of the CDR3 is TGTGCCACCAGCAGAGCGGTGGGAGTTAATTCACCCCTCCACTTT.

The CDR3 spells CASRSTYYEQYF. CDR3 nucleotide sequence: TGTGCCAGCAGGTCGACATACTACGAGCAGTACTTC. V usage is TRBV6-5 and J usage is TRBJ2-7; D is unresolved. Germline loops: CDR1 MNHEY, CDR2 SVGAGI. The CDR3 is 12 residues long. V was shortened by 6 bases and J by 3 bases, with 9 bases between the two germline ends.

The chain employs TRBV18 and TRBJ1-6; D may be TRBD1 (5 bases). Germline loops: CDR1 KGHSH, CDR2 LQKENI. Trimming took off 2 bases at V and 3 bases at J, with 8 bases between the two ends. CDR3 length: 15 amino acids. The CDR3 sequence is CASSPGDFYNSPLHF. The CDR3 region has the DNA TGTGCCAGCTCACCAGGGGACTTCTATAATTCACCCCTCCACTTT.

In DNA form, the CDR3 reads TGTGCCAGCAGTGCACTCTCTAGCGGGGGGTATGAGCAGTTCTTC. Translation: CASSALSSGGYEQFF. This chain links TRBV27 with TRBJ2-1; 11 nucleotides align to TRBD2. With 5 bases clipped from V and 8 bases from J, the junction kept 8 bases outside the gene matches. Germline loops: CDR1 MNHEY, CDR2 SMNVEV (reference sequence). The CDR3 covers 15 residues.

This clone was picked up a small number of times. V is TRBV6-1 and J is TRBJ1-1; TRBD1 aligns across 7 bases. The V segment lost 6 bases and the J segment 0 bases; nucleotides outside the gene matches: 4. Per the germline V gene, CDR1 is MNHNS and CDR2 is SASEGT. The CDR3 totals 14 residues. The CDR3 here is CASRMTGLNTEAFF. The CDR3 DNA reads as TGTGCCAGCAGAATGACAGGGTTGAACACTGAAGCTTTCTTT.

In its sample, this clone was seen a few times. This sequence joins TRBV7-8 and TRBJ2-7; 8 nucleotides agree with TRBD1. Germline trimming cut 0 bases from V and 0 bases from J; bases unmatched to any gene: 4. In germline, CDR1 is SGHVS, CDR2 FQNEAQ. The CDR3 consists of 16 residues. The CDR3, as DNA: TGTGCCAGCAGCTTAGCGCATGGGACAGGCTCCTACGAGCAGTACGTC. This sequence encodes CASSLAHGTGSYEQYV.

The sample holds a few counts of this clone. The V gene is TRBV29-1, the J gene TRBJ1-4; D ambiguous. The germline V and J ends were trimmed by 7 bases and 7 bases, with 13 bases remaining between them. Germline-derived CDR1 and CDR2 are SQVTM and ANQGSEA. The CDR3 extends over 12 amino acids. In DNA form, the CDR3 reads TGCAGCGGCGGCGAGGTGGGTGAAAAACTGTTTTTT. This gives the protein CSGGEVGEKLFF.